The 13 T cell receptor beta chains below come from one sample, sequenced in a study of CD8+CD57+ T cells in acquired aplastic anemia (dated by TCRdb to 2016 to 2019). Sequencer: Illumina HiSeq 2000. Genomic DNA served as template for TCR beta VDJ combination and CDR3 sequence profiling. TCRdb's own reprocessing of the public reads used fastp at Q25 and MiXCR and kept productive beta chains. Each CDR3 protein gets just one entry, which takes the most common genes and DNA from the rows behind it. This sample comprises approximately 80,000 distinct CDR3 sequences, roughly 70% of them detected only once. Approximately 80% of the sample is in the top ten clones. Expansion of CD8+CD57+ cells had been shown by flow cytometry in the patients chosen for sequencing. Sequences were obtained from sorted CD4+, CD8+, or CD8+CD57+ T cells (not recorded which) from PBMCs. These receptors were collected from a human donor with aplastic anemia.

This chain links TRBV20-1 with TRBJ2-3, with TRBD2 identical over 7 bases. V was pared by 0 bases and J by 5 bases, with 8 bases of the junction left unmatched. Germline assignment: CDR1 DFQATT and CDR2 SNEGSKA (reference sequence). The CDR3 spans 15 residues. The CDR3 protein is CSARDRAGVLDTQYF. The CDR3 DNA is TGCAGTGCTAGAGATAGGGCGGGAGTGTTAGATACGCAGTATTTT.

This clonotype was detected many times. This sequence joins TRBV15 and TRBJ2-7; D could derive from TRBD1 or TRBD2 (5 bases each). The CDR3 covers 14 residues. Per germline, CDR1 LNHNV and CDR2 YYDKDF (reference sequence). The V and J ends lost 5 bases and 2 bases respectively, with 13 bases between them. The CDR3 region has the DNA TGTGCCACCAGCGGGGGAGACGAGACCTACGAGCAGTACTTC. It yields the protein CATSGGDETYEQYF.

CDR3 DNA sequence: TGTGCCAGGACAGGGGGTTCAGGGTCACCCCTCCACTTT. It codes for CARTGGSGSPLHF. The rearrangement joins TRBV2 to TRBJ1-6; TRBD1 matches at 9 bases. With 9 bases clipped from V and 10 bases from J, the junction kept 7 bases outside the gene matches. Germline CDR1 SNHLY, CDR2 FYNNEI. The CDR3 contains 13 residues.

The chain uses TRBV7-3 and TRBJ2-3; TRBD1 matches 11 bases. The CDR3 consists of 18 residues. Germline lookup yields CDR1 SGHTA and CDR2 FQGTGA. The J segment lost 3 bases and the V segment lost 0 bases, leaving 8 bases of the junction unmatched. The CDR3 reads CASSLTGTGGGKTDTQYF. The CDR3 DNA reads TGTGCCAGCAGCTTAACCGGGACAGGGGGTGGGAAAACAGATACGCAGTATTTT.

In DNA, the CDR3 is TGTGCCAGCAGCCAAGAGCTTGAGGCTGGAAACACCATATATTTT. This encodes CASSQELEAGNTIYF. The V and J genes are TRBV4-2 and TRBJ1-3; D is unclear. The CDR3 is made up of 15 amino acids. Germline CDR1 and CDR2: LGHNA and YNFKEQ. Trimming removed 0 bases at V and 2 bases at J, with 8 bases between.

The J gene is TRBJ1-6, the V gene TRBV11-2; D gene ambiguous. Trimming shortened V by 1 base and J by 0 bases, and 7 bases separated the two germline ends. The CDR3 contains 16 residues. The germline V gene encodes CDR1 SGHAT and CDR2 FQNNGV. CDR3 protein: CASSLVGSSYNSPLHF. CDR3 DNA sequence: TGTGCCAGCAGCTTAGTCGGGAGCTCCTATAATTCACCCCTCCACTTT.

The chain carries TRBV20-1 and TRBJ1-2; possible D gene TRBD1, 5 bases. V was shortened by 8 bases and J by 4 bases, with 14 bases between the two germline ends. Per germline, CDR1 DFQATT and CDR2 SNEGSKA (reference sequence). The CDR3 is 12 residues long. The CDR3 is CSSRDLGYGYTF. CDR3 bases: TGCAGTAGCAGGGATTTGGGCTATGGCTACACCTTC.

Regarding this clonotype: With a much larger clone just one base away, this may be a read error. The gene calls are TRBV7-3 and TRBJ2-3, with TRBD2 matching over 11 bases. CDR1 and CDR2 (germline): SGHTA, FQGTGA. The CDR3 spans 15 residues. The ends lost 4 bases at V and 4 bases at J; junction bases unmatched: 4. The DNA of the CDR3 is TGTGCCAGCAGCTCCCTAGCGGGAGGTCCAGATACGCAGTATTTT. It yields the protein CASSSLAGGPDTQYF. Full variable domain (outside the CDR3, taken from reference TRBV7-3 and TRBJ2-3): GAGVSQTPSNKVTEKGKYVELRCDPISGHTALYWYRQSLGQGPEFLIYFQGTGAADDSGLPNDRFFAVRPEGSVSTLKIQRTERGDSAVYLCASSSLAGGPDTQYFGPGTRLTVL.

The V gene is TRBV10-2, the J gene TRBJ1-2; 7 bases line up with TRBD1. CDR1 is WSHSY, CDR2 SAAADI, per germline. CDR3 length: 13 residues. V dropped 7 bases and J dropped 10; count of bases not matched to a gene: 12. CDR3 sequence reads: CASKGAQGLHYTF. The CDR3, as DNA: TGCGCCAGCAAGGGGGCCCAGGGGTTGCACTACACCTTC.

V gene TRBV10-3 combines with J gene TRBJ1-5; 11 bases fit TRBD1. The V gene end was trimmed by 11 bases and the J gene end by 6 bases; junction bases not matched to a gene: 15. The length of the CDR3 is 16 residues. From germline, CDR1 is ENHRY and CDR2 SYGVKD. CDR3 bases: TGTGCCTCTCAAGTAGGGACAGGGGGTGACGTTCAGCCCCAGCATTTT. Protein product: CASQVGTGGDVQPQHF.

Here the CDR3 reads CASRRPSGVTEAFF. The CDR3 DNA follows: TGTGCCAGCAGACGCCCCTCAGGGGTCACTGAAGCTTTCTTT. The rearrangement uses TRBV6-2 or TRBV6-3 and TRBJ1-1, with D possibly matching TRBD1 (6 bases). The CDR3 has 14 residues. CDR1 is MNHEY and CDR2 is SVGEGT in the germline V gene. Deletions cut 6 bases from V and 4 bases from J, with 15 bases between.

Here the CDR3 reads CASRTGGVYEQYF. The CDR3 DNA reads TGTGCCAGCAGGACAGGGGGCGTCTACGAGCAGTACTTC. V usage is TRBV12-3 or TRBV12-4 and J usage is TRBJ2-7; 10 nucleotides align to TRBD1. This CDR3 spans 13 amino acids. J gave up 3 bases and V 6 bases, and 2 bases lay outside the gene matches.

V usage is TRBV25-1 and J usage is TRBJ1-6, with unresolved D. The ends were cut back, 7 bases at V and 5 bases at J, with 9 bases in the middle. The CDR3 extends over 13 amino acids. Germline V gene sequence: CDR1 MGHDK, CDR2 SYGVNS. The CDR3 loop is CASNSLDNSPLHF. The CDR3 DNA reads TGTGCCAGCAATTCACTGGATAATTCACCCCTCCACTTT.